This TCR beta chain was sequenced in a study of T cell changes during pregnancy in multiple sclerosis. The assay was immunoSEQ multiplex PCR, and TCRdb's table has in-frame clones only and misses some. Of about 16,000 clones in the sample, around 97% are singletons; the top ten hold about 0.89%. Germline V lookup: CDR1 MNHEY, CDR2 SVGAGI. The junction had 3 bases not matched to a gene; V was cut back by 6 bases and J by 1 base. The CDR3 length is 14 residues. This receptor was identified in a female donor with multiple sclerosis, enrolled in a pregnancy study. The starting material was peripheral blood, obtained in the third trimester of pregnancy. The chain links TRBV6-5 to TRBJ2-3, with 8 bases fitting TRBD2. CDR3 sequence (DNA): TGTGCCAGCAGGTCGGGAGGGGGCACAGATACGCAGTATTTT. Residues: CASRSGGGTDTQYF.